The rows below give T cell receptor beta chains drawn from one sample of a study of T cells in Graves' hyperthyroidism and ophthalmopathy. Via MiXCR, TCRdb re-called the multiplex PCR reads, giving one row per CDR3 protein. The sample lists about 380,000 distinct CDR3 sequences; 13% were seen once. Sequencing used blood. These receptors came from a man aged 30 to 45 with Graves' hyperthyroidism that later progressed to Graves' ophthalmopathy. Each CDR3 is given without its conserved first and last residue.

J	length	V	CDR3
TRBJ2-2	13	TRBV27	TSSHTLRSTGELF
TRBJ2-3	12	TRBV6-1	ASSPRGSVDTQY
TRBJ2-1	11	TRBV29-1	SVVGGLQNEQF
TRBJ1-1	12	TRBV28	ASKAAGADTEAF
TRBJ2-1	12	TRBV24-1	ATSMGGARGEQF
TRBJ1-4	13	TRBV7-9	ASSQGGRLLEKLF
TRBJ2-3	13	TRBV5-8	ASSASGGGTDTQY
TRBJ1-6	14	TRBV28	ASSPPQGTGGSPLH
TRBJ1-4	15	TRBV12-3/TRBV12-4	ASSFLAPILGHEKLF
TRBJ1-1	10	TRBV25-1	ASMWDNGEAF
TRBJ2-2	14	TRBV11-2	ASSPRGALNTGELF
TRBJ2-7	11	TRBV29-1	SAVTGGIYEQY
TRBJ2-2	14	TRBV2	ASSVPRLAGAGELF
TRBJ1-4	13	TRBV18	ASSRQAPGNEKLF
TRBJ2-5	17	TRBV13	ASSLTEIAGDPYQETQY
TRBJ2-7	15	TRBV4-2	ASSQGSKDWSSYEQY
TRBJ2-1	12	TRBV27	ASTPSVGVYEQF
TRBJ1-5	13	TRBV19	ASEIWVGSNQPQH
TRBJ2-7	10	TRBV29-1	SVRDATYEQY
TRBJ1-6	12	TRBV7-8	ASSLAGRDSPLH
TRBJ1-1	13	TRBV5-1	ASSPRWSGDTEAF
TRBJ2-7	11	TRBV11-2	ASSLVLSYEQY